A selection of T cell receptor beta chains follows, all from one sample in a study of blood T cell repertoires in COVID-19. The assay was immunoSEQ multiplex PCR, and TCRdb's table has in-frame clones only and misses some. This sample has some 140,000 clones, with 70% to 85% found just once. Material for sequencing was peripheral blood. These receptors all come from a woman of 80 years or more with acute or convalescent COVID-19. CDR3s include the opening cysteine and the closing phenylalanine or tryptophan. Fields, in order: CDR3 DNA, CDR3 protein, J gene, clone size, CDR3 length, V gene, D gene. A D gene is named only where the DNA matches it firmly. The size entry is marked missing in some rows and otherwise reads once, few, many or a size class.

TGTGCCAGCAGCCAAGTAGGGGGACAAACCGTGGGCTCCTTTTATGGCTACACCTTC	CASSQVGGQTVGSFYGYTF	TRBJ1-2	.	19	TRBV4-2	.
TGTGCCAGCAGTTTTACTGGTTATGGCTACACCTTC	CASSFTGYGYTF	TRBJ1-2	.	12	TRBV12-3/TRBV12-4	.
TGTGCCAGCACTACAGGGGGGGGAAATCAGCCCCAGCATTTT	CASTTGGGNQPQHF	TRBJ1-5	.	14	TRBV2	TRBD1
TGTGCCAGCAGCGGAAATACAGGGGGCGAGGACAATGAGCAGTTCTTC	CASSGNTGGEDNEQFF	TRBJ2-1	.	16	TRBV9	TRBD1
TGTGCCAGCAGTGCTCGACAGGGGGGTGGCAAACTGTTTTTT	CASSARQGGGKLFF	TRBJ1-4	.	14	TRBV2	TRBD1
TGCAGTGTTTACACAGATACGCAGTATTTT	CSVYTDTQYF	TRBJ2-3	.	10	TRBV20-1	.
TGTGCCAGCAGCTTAACCGGAGCTAACTATGGCTACACCTTC	CASSLTGANYGYTF	TRBJ1-2	once	14	TRBV7-3	.
TGTGCCAGCAGTTTGGCGGGGGGCTTTGTGAATGAGCAGTTCTTC	CASSLAGGFVNEQFF	TRBJ2-1	few	15	TRBV28	TRBD2
TGTGCCAGCAGTTTCAGACTAGCGGGGCGGGATGAGCAGTTCTTC	CASSFRLAGRDEQFF	TRBJ2-1	.	15	TRBV27	TRBD2
TGTGCCAGCAGTGACTCGTCGCGCTCTGGGGCCAACGTCCTGACTTTC	CASSDSSRSGANVLTF	TRBJ2-6	.	16	TRBV6-4	.
TGTGCCAGTAGTTATGAGGGAATCCCTAAAATTTCCTACGAGCAGTACTTC	CASSYEGIPKISYEQYF	TRBJ2-7	once	17	TRBV19	.
TGTGCCAGCAGTTCCGCGGGGACCCTAGCCAAAAACATTCAGTACTTC	CASSSAGTLAKNIQYF	TRBJ2-4	.	16	TRBV6-2/TRBV6-3	.
TGTGCCAGCAGCTTGGAAGCAGGCATAACTCCCCTCCACTTT	CASSLEAGITPLHF	TRBJ1-6	few	14	TRBV5-6	.
TGTGCCAGCTCACCAATTACGACAAGGAACACTGAAGCTTTCTTT	CASSPITTRNTEAFF	TRBJ1-1	once	15	TRBV18	.
TGTGCCAGCAGCCCACAGGGTACCACTGAAGCTTTCTTT	CASSPQGTTEAFF	TRBJ1-1	.	13	TRBV11-3	.
TGTGCCAGCAGCTTAAATGGCGGGGCCCTCACCGGGGAGCTGTTTTTT	CASSLNGGALTGELFF	TRBJ2-2	.	16	TRBV7-3	.
TGTGCCAGCAGCTCGCCCCCCGTGGGAGTGGACTACGAGCAGTACTTC	CASSSPPVGVDYEQYF	TRBJ2-7	.	16	TRBV7-9	.
TGCGCCAGCAGCCAAGCGTCGGGGGAGGGGATTGGGAACTATGGCTACACCTTC	CASSQASGEGIGNYGYTF	TRBJ1-2	.	18	TRBV4-1	.
TGTGCCAGCAGACTCGACGGGTATCAGCCCCAGCATTTT	CASRLDGYQPQHF	TRBJ1-5	.	13	TRBV12-3/TRBV12-4	.
TGTGCCAGCAGGAAAGCCGGGACTAGGAATGAGCAGTTCTTC	CASRKAGTRNEQFF	TRBJ2-1	.	14	TRBV6-5	TRBD2
TGTGCCAGCAGCTCACAGGGGGCCTCCTACGAGCAGTACTTC	CASSSQGASYEQYF	TRBJ2-7	few	14	TRBV7-2	TRBD1
TGCGCCAGCAGCAAAGGTTCGTCCGGGGAGCTGTTTTTT	CASSKGSSGELFF	TRBJ2-2	once	13	TRBV4-1	.
TGTGCCAGCAGCTTAGTGACAGGCCAAGAGACCCAGTACTTC	CASSLVTGQETQYF	TRBJ2-5	.	14	TRBV7-2	.
TGTGCCAGCAGTTTCGACCTCGGGTATGGCTACACCTTC	CASSFDLGYGYTF	TRBJ1-2	.	13	TRBV12-3/TRBV12-4	.
TGTGCCAGTCATGTGGGGAGCGGCTACACCTTC	CASHVGSGYTF	TRBJ1-2	.	11	TRBV19	.
TGCGCCAGCAGCTTGGGATCTAGCGGGGGGGCCCCCACAGATACGCAGTATTTT	CASSLGSSGGAPTDTQYF	TRBJ2-3	.	18	TRBV5-1	TRBD2
TGTGCCAGCTCACCGAGGGTTAACACGATGAACACTGAAGCTTTCTTT	CASSPRVNTMNTEAFF	TRBJ1-1	few	16	TRBV18	.
TGTGCCAGCCTCACCGACAGGGGGCAGAACACTGAAGCTTTCTTT	CASLTDRGQNTEAFF	TRBJ1-1	.	15	TRBV28	TRBD1
TGTGCCAGCAGCGGACGGGACAGGGGTAATGAAAAACTGTTTTTT	CASSGRDRGNEKLFF	TRBJ1-4	few	15	TRBV14	TRBD1
TGTGCCAGCAGCTTAGGGGGGACAGGGGTGGTCGAAAAACTGTTTTTT	CASSLGGTGVVEKLFF	TRBJ1-4	.	16	TRBV7-2	TRBD1
TGTGCCAGCAGCTTAGCCTCGGAGACCCAGTACTTC	CASSLASETQYF	TRBJ2-5	.	12	TRBV11-2	.
TGTGCCAGCAGGAAGGGTGGGGACAGGTCTTTAAGCAATCAGCCCCAGCATTTT	CASRKGGDRSLSNQPQHF	TRBJ1-5	once	18	TRBV2	TRBD1